A selection of T cell receptor beta chains follows, all from one sample in a study of blood T cells in healthy people across ages. TCRdb itself ran the 5' RACE reads through MiXCR, one entry per CDR3 protein. Among a few hundred thousand distinct CDR3 sequences listed, around 27% were seen once. The same sample was also studied in work on T cells of mothers and their children.

The source material was blood. The receptors derive from a boy younger than 10 in good health. Both conserved end residues are part of each CDR3. D genes are given only for firm matches. Not all rows give a size; the values are once, few, many and, for expanded clones, a class.

size,J,V,D,CDR3,DNA
few,TRBJ2-7,TRBV7-2,TRBD2,CASSNGLAYEQYF,TGTGCCAGCAGCAACGGACTAGCCTACGAGCAGTACTTC
-,TRBJ2-7,TRBV28,-,CASSLTRLYEQYF,TGTGCCAGCAGTTTAACTAGACTCTACGAGCAGTACTTC
few,TRBJ2-3,TRBV5-5,TRBD2,CASSLASGLAGGRGTQYF,TGTGCCAGCAGCTTGGCCTCGGGACTAGCGGGCGGCAGGGGTACGCAGTATTTT
few,TRBJ2-3,TRBV4-3,TRBD1,CASSHGTGSENTQYF,TGCGCCAGCAGCCATGGGACAGGGAGCGAGAATACGCAGTATTTT
-,TRBJ2-7,TRBV27,-,CASSLSNSREQYF,TGTGCCAGCAGTTTATCTAATTCTAGAGAGCAGTACTTC
few,TRBJ2-5,TRBV30,-,CAWSVAGGETQYF,TGTGCCTGGAGTGTGGCAGGCGGAGAGACCCAGTACTTC
-,TRBJ2-1,TRBV24-1,-,CATSDFRHNEQFF,TGTGCCACCAGTGATTTCCGGCACAATGAGCAGTTCTTC
-,TRBJ2-5,TRBV29-1,-,CSVEDRRSFGETQYF,TGCAGCGTTGAAGATCGCAGAAGTTTCGGGGAGACCCAGTACTTC
-,TRBJ2-3,TRBV12-3/TRBV12-4,TRBD2,CASSFRLAGSTDTQYF,TGTGCCAGCAGTTTCCGCCTAGCGGGGAGCACAGATACGCAGTATTTT
few,TRBJ2-1,TRBV7-9,TRBD1,CASSSGTGEYNEQFF,TGTGCCAGCAGCTCCGGGACAGGGGAATACAATGAGCAGTTCTTC
-,TRBJ1-5,TRBV7-2,-,CASSLWTNQPQHF,TGTGCCAGCAGCTTGTGGACCAATCAGCCCCAGCATTTT
few,TRBJ2-1,TRBV9,-,CASSGGVQVYNEQFF,TGTGCCAGCAGCGGAGGAGTTCAGGTCTACAATGAGCAGTTCTTC
-,TRBJ1-1,TRBV7-3,-,CASSPVGGMNTEAFF,TGTGCCAGCAGCCCCGTCGGGGGCATGAACACTGAAGCTTTCTTT
few,TRBJ2-5,TRBV29-1,TRBD2,CSGCGGRGETQYF,TGCAGCGGCTGCGGCGGGAGAGGAGAGACCCAGTACTTC
-,TRBJ2-1,TRBV20-1,TRBD1,CSARSGTGATKGEQFF,TGCAGCGCTAGATCCGGGACAGGGGCTACCAAGGGTGAGCAGTTCTTC
-,TRBJ1-2,TRBV2,TRBD1,CASGRDRGIYGYTF,TGTGCCAGCGGCCGGGACAGGGGAATCTATGGCTACACCTTC
-,TRBJ2-3,TRBV7-9,TRBD2,CASSPPGGGVSADTQYF,TGTGCCAGCAGCCCACCCGGGGGAGGGGTTAGCGCAGATACGCAGTATTTT
-,TRBJ2-5,TRBV6-5,-,CAGGTYGETQYF,TGTGCCGGCGGGACCTACGGGGAGACCCAGTACTTC